The 17 T cell receptor beta chains listed next were all sequenced from one sample in a study of blood T cell repertoires in COVID-19. Assay used: immunoSEQ multiplex PCR; TCRdb lists only in-frame clones, some missing. This table has some 100,000 clones, around 85% appearing once. The specimen sequenced was peripheral blood. These receptors all come from a woman aged 70-85 years with active or convalescent COVID-19.

The CDR3 spells CASSHRGSGGSAYEQYF. The CDR3 DNA reads as TGTGCCAGCAGCCATAGGGGTAGCGGGGGGTCCGCCTACGAGCAGTACTTC. V gene TRBV21-1 combines with J gene TRBJ2-7; TRBD2 is the table's D call and was not checked against the DNA. TRBV21-1 is designated a pseudogene. The length of the CDR3 is 17 residues.

The rearrangement joins TRBV6-6 to TRBJ2-2, with a possible D match to TRBD1 (5 bases). The V and J ends lost 3 bases and 4 bases respectively, with 12 bases between them. The germline gives CDR1 MNHNY, CDR2 SVGAGI (reference sequence). There are 15 residues in the CDR3. The CDR3 DNA is TGTGCCAGCAGTTATGGGGCAGGCGGCACCGGGGAGCTGTTTTTT. Amino acids: CASSYGAGGTGELFF.

The CDR3 nucleotides are TGTGCCAGCAGATATGAACTCACCGGGGAGCTGTTTTTT. Its protein is CASRYELTGELFF. This chain links TRBV5-6 with TRBJ2-2; D unresolved. Germline CDR1 and CDR2: SGHDT and YYEEEE. The CDR3 has 13 amino acids. Trimming took off 5 bases at V and 4 bases at J, with 9 bases between the two ends.

This clone has just one count. The V call is TRBV2, the J call TRBJ2-3; 7 bases align to TRBD2. The CDR3 totals 15 residues. Germline V CDR1 and CDR2: SNHLY, FYNNEI. The V gene end was trimmed by 4 bases and the J gene end by 4 bases; junction bases not matched to a gene: 8. CDR3 protein: CASSAASGGADTQYF. CDR3 DNA sequence: TGTGCCAGCAGTGCGGCTAGCGGTGGGGCAGATACGCAGTATTTT.

The chain's CDR3 is CASSLAYQETQYF. The DNA of the CDR3 is TGTGCCAGCAGCTTGGCCTATCAAGAGACCCAGTACTTC. The rearrangement links TRBV5-4 to TRBJ2-5; no definite D call. The CDR3 totals 13 residues. V was cut by 0 bases and J by 2 bases, with 5 bases left in between. The germline V gene encodes CDR1 SGHNT and CDR2 YYREEE (reference sequence).

The rearrangement joins TRBV18 to TRBJ2-7; D possibly corresponds to TRBD1 (6 bases). V was pared by 3 bases and J by 6 bases, with 12 bases between. The CDR3 loop spans 13 amino acids. Germline CDR1 reads KGHSH; CDR2 reads LQKENI. The CDR3 is CASSPLQGTEQYF. For the CDR3, the DNA is TGTGCCAGCTCACCTCTTCAGGGGACCGAGCAGTACTTC. The full variable domain, in which reference TRBV18 and TRBJ2-7 provide the parts outside the CDR3, is NAGVMQNPRHLVRRRGQEARLRCSPMKGHSHVYWYRQLPEEGLKFMVYLQKENIIDESGMPKERFSAEFPKEGPSILRIQQVVRGDSAAYFCASSPLQGTEQYFGPGTRLTVT.

V and J are TRBV11-2 and TRBJ1-1, with D uncertain. This CDR3 has 14 residues. Trimming left V 5 bases short and J 1 base short, with 11 bases between. Germline V lookup: CDR1 SGHAT, CDR2 FQNNGV. The CDR3 sequence: CASSPWAGNTEAFF. For the CDR3, the DNA is TGTGCCAGCAGCCCCTGGGCAGGGAACACTGAAGCTTTCTTT.

On this clone itself: Other DNA sequences of this sample code for an identical CDR3. The genes are TRBV18 and TRBJ2-7; weak D call: TRBD1 (5 bases). Trimming removed 3 bases at V and 2 bases at J, with 8 bases between. The CDR3 sequence is 13 residues long. Germline assignment: CDR1 KGHSH and CDR2 LQKENI. The CDR3 DNA reads TGTGCCAGCTCACCCCAGGGCGCCTACGAGCAGTACTTC. Its translation: CASSPQGAYEQYF.

This clone was counted a few times. V and J are TRBV2 and TRBJ1-2, with 11 bases aligning to TRBD1. Germline V gene lookup returns CDR1 SNHLY and CDR2 FYNNEI. With V trimmed by 0 bases and J by 9 bases, 6 bases remained unmatched. This CDR3 region has 15 residues. The DNA of the CDR3 is TGTGCCAGCAGTGAAGCTGGTGGGACAGGGGGTAGCTACACCTTC. Encoded protein: CASSEAGGTGGSYTF.

The rearrangement joins TRBV6-5 to TRBJ1-4; 8 nucleotides align to TRBD1. Trimming cost V 5 bases and J 5 bases; bases outside gene matches: 7. The germline V gene has CDR1 MNHEY and CDR2 SVGAGI. This CDR3 contains 15 residues. CDR3 DNA: TGTGCCAGCAGTCCATACGGGACAGGCAATGAAAAACTGTTTTTT. Protein: CASSPYGTGNEKLFF.

This clone showed up just once. This chain links TRBV11-2 with TRBJ2-7; 8 bases map to TRBD1. The CDR3 spans 15 residues. Looked up from germline, CDR1 is SGHAT and CDR2 is FQNNGV. V shed 5 bases, J shed 4 bases, and the junction held 10 bases outside the gene matches. In DNA form, the CDR3 reads TGTGCCAGCAGCCCACTGCAGGGGGCGAAGTACGAGCAGTACTTC. Translation: CASSPLQGAKYEQYF.

The chain carries TRBV18 and TRBJ2-1; D ambiguous. This CDR3 region has 12 residues. Trimming stripped 1 base from V and 8 bases from J, with 6 bases between. CDR1 and CDR2 from the germline V gene are KGHSH and LQKENI. CDR3 nucleotide sequence: TGTGCCAGCTCACCACAGCAAGATGAGCAGTTCTTC. Encoded protein: CASSPQQDEQFF.

This chain joins TRBV19 and TRBJ2-2, with D maybe TRBD2 (5 bases). V shed 2 bases and J shed 4 bases, with 14 bases lying between them. From germline, CDR1 is LNHDA and CDR2 SQIVND (reference sequence). This CDR3 contains 16 residues. Written as DNA, the CDR3 is TGTGCCAGTAGTATAACCAGGTTTGCGGGCACCGGGGAGCTGTTTTTT. Translating gives CASSITRFAGTGELFF.

The chain is built from TRBV2 and TRBJ1-1; 8 nucleotides line up with TRBD1. Germline V gene lookup returns CDR1 SNHLY and CDR2 FYNNEI. The CDR3 length is 13 residues. V shed 6 bases and J 3 bases; nucleotides not matched to a gene: 3. As DNA, the CDR3 is TGTGCCAGCAGCAAGGACAGGGACACTGAAGCTTTCTTT. As protein: CASSKDRDTEAFF. The variable domain in full, completed from reference TRBV2 and TRBJ1-1, reads EPEVTQTPSHQVTQMGQEVILRCVPISNHLYFYWYRQILGQKVEFLVSFYNNEISEKSEIFDDQFSVERPDGSNFTLKIRSTKLEDSAMYFCASSKDRDTEAFFGQGTRLTVV.

The V gene is TRBV7-9, the J gene TRBJ2-1; D may match TRBD1 or TRBD2 (6 bases each). Germline values: CDR1 SEHNR, CDR2 FQNEAQ (reference sequence). V was cut by 5 bases and J by 11 bases, with 10 bases left in between. The CDR3 loop spans 11 amino acids. The CDR3 DNA reads TGTGCCAGCAGCAGGGGGGCAAAGCAGTTCTTC. Amino acid sequence: CASSRGAKQFF.

The V and J genes are TRBV7-2 and TRBJ2-1, with D tentatively TRBD2 (7 bases). CDR3 length: 17 residues. Germline lookup yields CDR1 SGHTA and CDR2 FQGNSA. V was shortened by 2 bases and J by 8 bases, with 22 bases between the two germline ends. Here the CDR3 DNA reads TGTGCCAGCAGCTTATCGGGGAGGGGGGGCAAAGGAGATGAGCAGTTCTTC. It yields the protein CASSLSGRGGKGDEQFF. Complete variable domain (other parts from reference TRBV7-2 and TRBJ2-1): GAGVSQSPSNKVTEKGKDVELRCDPISGHTALYWYRQSLGQGLEFLIYFQGNSAPDKSGLPSDRFSAERTGGSVSTLTIQRTQQEDSAVYLCASSLSGRGGKGDEQFFGPGTRLTVL.

Worth noting for this clone: One junction end does not reproduce the germline sequence, and a read error may be involved. The rearrangement joins TRBV5-4 to TRBJ1-1; D possibly corresponds to TRBD1 (6 bases). This CDR3 contains 14 residues. Per the germline V gene, CDR1 is SGHNT and CDR2 is YYREEE (reference sequence). The CDR3 sequence: CASRLGGLSTEAFF. The CDR3 nucleotides read TGTGCCAGCCGCTTGGGGGGGCTTAGCACTGAAGCTTTCTTT.